One sample yielded the 24 T cell receptor beta chains listed below, sequenced in a study of T cell responses to AZD1222 COVID-19 vaccine. TCRdb's table, derived via immunoSEQ multiplex PCR, lists solely in-frame clones and lacks some. The top ten clones hold 2.6% of a sample with 180,000 or so clones, approximately 90% of them seen once. The input for sequencing was peripheral blood, taken on day 0 of AZD1222 vaccination. The receptor set was obtained from an adult in good health.

The rearrangement uses TRBV29-1 and TRBJ2-1; 13 bases map to TRBD2. Germline-derived CDR1 and CDR2 are SQVTM and ANQGSEA. The V segment lost 4 bases and the J segment 12 bases; nucleotides outside the gene matches: 12. This CDR3 is 15 amino acids long. CDR3 region: CSVGNLGLAGEGQFF. CDR3 DNA sequence: TGCAGCGTTGGCAATCTCGGACTAGCGGGAGAGGGGCAGTTCTTC.

The chain has TRBV7-9 and TRBJ1-1; 8 bases map to TRBD1. J was trimmed by 11 bases and V by 3 bases; bases with no gene match: 5. This CDR3 is built from 12 residues. From germline, CDR1 is SEHNR and CDR2 FQNEAQ (reference sequence). This CDR3 reads CASSFDRGLAFF. The CDR3, as DNA: TGTGCCAGCAGCTTTGACAGGGGTCTCGCTTTCTTT.

This sequence joins TRBV24-1 and TRBJ2-7, with 8 bases fitting TRBD1. Germline CDR1 and CDR2: KGHDR and SFDVKD. V lost 3 bases, J lost 3 bases, and 3 bases stayed unmatched. The CDR3 sequence is 14 residues long. The chain's CDR3 is CATSDPGQGYEQYF. DNA of the CDR3: TGTGCCACCAGTGATCCCGGACAGGGCTACGAGCAGTACTTC.

The chain is built from TRBV2 and TRBJ1-4; 9 positions agree with TRBD1. After removal of 6 bases from V and 5 bases from J, the junction contained 4 bases not matched to a gene. Germline CDR1 SNHLY, CDR2 FYNNEI. The CDR3 loop spans 14 amino acids. The CDR3: CASRRQGGNEKLFF. In DNA form, the CDR3 reads TGTGCCAGCAGGCGACAGGGGGGGAATGAAAAACTGTTTTTT.

This clone has only one observation. The genes are TRBV30 and TRBJ1-1; D call uncertain. The ends were cut back, 1 base at V and 7 bases at J, with 10 bases in the middle. There are 12 residues in the CDR3. Looked up from germline, CDR1 is GTSNPN and CDR2 is SVGIG (reference sequence). CDR3 sequence reads: CAWSATDIEAFF. In DNA form, the CDR3 reads TGTGCCTGGAGTGCCACAGATATTGAAGCTTTCTTT.

V gene TRBV6-5 combines with J gene TRBJ2-7, with 7 positions matching TRBD1. The CDR3 is 14 residues long. The germline V gene has CDR1 MNHEY and CDR2 SVGAGI. V was clipped by 6 bases and J by 3 bases; unmatched bases: 8. CDR3 loop: CASRSPTGFYEQYF. The CDR3 DNA is TGTGCCAGCAGGTCGCCGACAGGGTTCTACGAGCAGTACTTC.

This sequence joins TRBV10-3 and TRBJ1-6; D perhaps matches TRBD1 (5 bases). This CDR3 has 13 amino acids. The germline V gene encodes CDR1 ENHRY and CDR2 SYGVKD. With 7 bases removed from V and 6 bases from J, the gap between germline ends came to 10 bases. Here the CDR3 reads CAIKEDINSPLHF. In DNA form, the CDR3 reads TGTGCCATCAAAGAGGACATTAATTCACCCCTCCACTTT.

The gene calls are TRBV19 and TRBJ1-2; D gene ambiguous. This CDR3 region has 15 residues. Germline CDR1 and CDR2: LNHDA and SQIVND (reference sequence). V was clipped by 1 base and J by 4 bases, with 13 bases between them. CDR3 in amino acids: CASSIGGQPSYGYTF. The DNA of the CDR3 is TGTGCCAGTAGTATAGGAGGTCAGCCTAGCTATGGCTACACCTTC.

The V gene is TRBV5-1, the J gene TRBJ2-7, with 11 nucleotides matching TRBD2. V dropped 4 bases and J dropped 0; count of bases not matched to a gene: 3. This CDR3 region has 15 residues. CDR1 and CDR2 (germline): SGHRS, YFSETQ. The CDR3 region is CASSAGTSGSYEQYF. CDR3 coding DNA: TGCGCCAGCAGCGCCGGGACTAGCGGCTCCTACGAGCAGTACTTC.

The chain links TRBV6-2 or TRBV6-3 to TRBJ1-1, with TRBD1 matching over 7 bases. The J segment lost 2 bases and the V segment lost 0 bases, leaving 6 bases of the junction unmatched. This CDR3 spans 16 amino acids. Germline V gene lookup returns CDR1 MNHEY and CDR2 SVGEGT. CDR3 in amino acids: CASSYSSRTGNTEAFF. CDR3 in DNA: TGTGCCAGCAGTTACTCGAGTAGGACAGGTAACACTGAAGCTTTCTTT.

The J gene is TRBJ1-2, the V gene TRBV6-5, with D perhaps TRBD1 (6 bases). Germline V gene sequence: CDR1 MNHEY, CDR2 SVGAGI. V lost 4 bases and J lost 2, with 11 bases in between. The CDR3 covers 14 residues. The CDR3 sequence: CASSSDRTNYGYTF. The CDR3 DNA reads as TGTGCCAGCAGTTCAGACAGGACCAACTATGGCTACACCTTC.

The V gene is TRBV25-1, the J gene TRBJ2-1; 11 bases are a match to TRBD2. The germline CDR1 and CDR2 sequences are MGHDK and SYGVNS. The CDR3 is made up of 18 amino acids. V dropped 4 bases and J dropped 0; count of bases not matched to a gene: 8. CDR3 in DNA: TGTGCCAGCAGTGTCGAGGGGACTAGCGGAGTCTCCTACAATGAGCAGTTCTTC. It translates to CASSVEGTSGVSYNEQFF.

This rearrangement joins TRBV5-1 to TRBJ1-4; no definite D call. Germline-derived CDR1 and CDR2 are SGHRS and YFSETQ. This CDR3 spans 13 amino acids. V lost 0 bases, J lost 5 bases, and 5 bases lay in between. CDR3 sequence: CASSLEGNEKLFF. CDR3 bases: TGCGCCAGCAGCTTGGAAGGGAATGAAAAACTGTTTTTT.

This rearrangement joins TRBV7-9 to TRBJ2-2, with 7 bases aligning to TRBD1. V dropped 1 base and J dropped 0; count of bases not matched to a gene: 5. Germline V gene lookup returns CDR1 SEHNR and CDR2 FQNEAQ (reference sequence). The CDR3 is made up of 17 amino acids. CDR3 loop: CASSLGQGRANTGELFF. The DNA for the CDR3 is TGTGCCAGCAGCTTAGGACAGGGTCGGGCGAACACCGGGGAGCTGTTTTTT. Based on the CDR3 plus reference TRBV7-9 and TRBJ2-2, the full variable domain is DTGVSQNPRHKITKRGQNVTFRCDPISEHNRLYWYRQTLGQGPEFLTYFQNEAQLEKSRLLSDRFSAERPKGSFSTLEIQRTEQGDSAMYLCASSLGQGRANTGELFFGEGSRLTVL.

This rearrangement joins TRBV5-5 to TRBJ1-2; D is perhaps TRBD1 (5 bases). This CDR3 contains 17 residues. Between the trimmed V and J ends, which lost 4 bases and 4 bases, there was a span of 23 bases. Germline V gene lookup returns CDR1 SGHKS and CDR2 YYEKEE (reference sequence). CDR3 in amino acids: CASSPGGVPVLVYGYTF. The CDR3 nucleotides are TGTGCCAGCAGCCCCGGGGGGGTCCCTGTTCTTGTCTATGGCTACACCTTC.

This chain connects TRBV29-1 to TRBJ1-2; 7 nucleotides align to TRBD1. Germline trimming cut 2 bases from V and 0 bases from J; bases unmatched to any gene: 3. This CDR3 contains 14 residues. Germline V gene sequence: CDR1 SQVTM, CDR2 ANQGSEA. Here the CDR3 DNA reads TGCAGCGTTGAAAGGACAGGCCCTAACTATGGCTACACCTTC. This codes for CSVERTGPNYGYTF.

The genes are TRBV6-5 and TRBJ2-2, with D uncertain. Germline V CDR1 and CDR2: MNHEY, SVGAGI. Trimming pared 7 bases from V and 8 bases from J, leaving 17 bases between. This CDR3 region has 14 residues. CDR3 protein: CASTRTAATGELFF. CDR3 sequence (DNA): TGTGCCAGCACGAGGACGGCCGCCACGGGGGAGCTGTTTTTT.

The chain carries TRBV25-1 and TRBJ2-1; the D gene is possibly TRBD2 (6 bases). Germline-derived CDR1 and CDR2 are MGHDK and SYGVNS. This CDR3 spans 13 amino acids. V was pared by 1 base and J by 9 bases, with 10 bases between. The CDR3 DNA follows: TGTGCCAGCAGTGAATCTAGCGTAACTGAGCAGTTCTTC. It translates to CASSESSVTEQFF.

This clone was seen a handful of times. The rearrangement uses TRBV21-1 and TRBJ1-1. TRBV21-1 is a listed pseudogene. The CDR3 spans 17 residues. In nucleotides, the CDR3 is TGTGCCAGCAAGCCTTTGGCTTACTCCGGGGCGAACACTGAAGCTTTCTTT. Protein product: CASKPLAYSGANTEAFF.

The chain recombines TRBV19 with TRBJ2-1; possibly TRBD2 for D (5 bases). This CDR3 comprises 13 residues. Trimming pared 4 bases from V and 3 bases from J, leaving 7 bases between. The germline gives CDR1 LNHDA, CDR2 SQIVND (reference sequence). CDR3 sequence reads: CASSRESYNEQFF. The CDR3 nucleotides are TGTGCCAGTAGTAGGGAGAGCTACAATGAGCAGTTCTTC.

This clone was picked up one time. This chain joins TRBV18 and TRBJ1-1; D unclear. V was cut by 4 bases and J by 1 base, with 7 bases left in between. Germline CDR1 KGHSH, CDR2 LQKENI. This CDR3 is 13 amino acids long. CDR3 in DNA: TGTGCCAGCTCACAGGAATCGAACACTGAAGCTTTCTTT. Amino acids: CASSQESNTEAFF. Based on the CDR3 plus reference TRBV18 and TRBJ1-1, the full variable domain is NAGVMQNPRHLVRRRGQEARLRCSPMKGHSHVYWYRQLPEEGLKFMVYLQKENIIDESGMPKERFSAEFPKEGPSILRIQQVVRGDSAAYFCASSQESNTEAFFGQGTRLTVV.

The V and J genes are TRBV6-1 and TRBJ1-2; 9 positions agree with TRBD1. V trimming: 1 base; J trimming: 4 bases; junction bases outside the gene matches: 1. The CDR3 runs 14 residues. The germline V gene has CDR1 MNHNS and CDR2 SASEGT. The CDR3: CASSEGTGVYGYTF. Here the CDR3 DNA reads TGTGCCAGCAGTGAAGGGACAGGGGTCTATGGCTACACCTTC.

The chain uses TRBV10-3 and TRBJ1-5, with a tentative D call TRBD1 (5 bases). The germline V gene has CDR1 ENHRY and CDR2 SYGVKD. V was pared by 0 bases and J by 8 bases, with 14 bases between. CDR3 length: 15 residues. The DNA for the CDR3 is TGTGCCATCAGTGAGTCGGACACCCCGGGTGAGCCCCAGCATTTT. Translating it yields CAISESDTPGEPQHF.

The J gene is TRBJ1-4, the V gene TRBV6-5; 7 bases map to TRBD1. The CDR3 covers 15 residues. The V and J ends lost 5 bases and 5 bases, in that order; junction bases with no gene match: 8. From germline, CDR1 is MNHEY and CDR2 SVGAGI. The CDR3 region has the DNA TGTGCCAGCAGTCCGAGGGGGCCGCGAAATGAAAAACTGTTTTTT. Amino acid sequence: CASSPRGPRNEKLFF.